A single sample gave rise to the 6 T cell receptor beta chains below, sequenced in a study of T cell repertoires in ileal Crohn's disease. The protocol was immunoSEQ multiplex PCR, while the TCRdb copy is restricted to in-frame clones and leaves out a portion. The sample holds about 9,600 clones, 76% seen once. Sequenced input: ileal tissue. These receptors were obtained from an adult with Crohn's disease.

The rearrangement uses TRBV5-1 and TRBJ2-7, with 7 positions matching TRBD2. Trimming removed 3 bases from V and 2 bases from J; junction bases left unmatched: 2. The CDR3 is 13 amino acids. Germline V gives CDR1 SGHRS, CDR2 YFSETQ. As DNA, the CDR3 is TGCGCCAGCAGCTCCGGGACTACCTACGAGCAGTACTTC. It codes for CASSSGTTYEQYF.

The chain carries TRBV7-2 and TRBJ2-7; 8 bases fit TRBD1. The CDR3 has 15 amino acids. The V segment lost 5 bases and the J segment 5 bases; nucleotides outside the gene matches: 11. From germline, CDR1 is SGHTA and CDR2 FQGNSA. This chain's CDR3 is CASSPVADRGHEQYF. DNA for the CDR3: TGTGCCAGCAGCCCAGTCGCCGACAGGGGTCACGAGCAGTACTTC.

This chain uses TRBV27 with TRBJ1-1, with D perhaps TRBD1 (5 bases). This CDR3 is built from 17 residues. V was pared by 5 bases and J by 0 bases, with 19 bases between. Germline CDR1 reads MNHEY; CDR2 reads SMNVEV (reference sequence). The CDR3 DNA reads as TGTGCCAGCAGTCCCGATGCAGGGCAGCTCATGAACACTGAAGCTTTCTTT. Residues: CASSPDAGQLMNTEAFF.

The CDR3 spells CASWEWDSNQPQHF. CDR3 nucleotide sequence: TGTGCCAGTTGGGAGTGGGATAGCAATCAGCCCCAGCATTTT. V is TRBV19 and J is TRBJ1-5; D call uncertain. V gave up 8 bases and J gave up 0 bases, with 11 bases separating them. This CDR3 is built from 14 residues. CDR1 is LNHDA, CDR2 SQIVND, per germline (reference sequence).

The V call is TRBV2, the J call TRBJ1-2, with 8 bases lining up with TRBD1. Germline values: CDR1 SNHLY, CDR2 FYNNEI. The CDR3 extends over 13 amino acids. Trimming took 6 bases from V and 8 from J; bases not matched to a gene: 8. Written as DNA, the CDR3 is TGTGCCAGCAGCTCCTCAGGGGGCGCCGGCTACACCTTC. It translates to CASSSSGGAGYTF.

The gene calls are TRBV18 and TRBJ2-7; TRBD1 is a possible D gene (5 bases). Germline CDR1 KGHSH, CDR2 LQKENI. The CDR3 contains 13 residues. Trimming cost V 2 bases and J 3 bases, with 8 bases left between them. The CDR3 reads CASSPSRVYEQYF. The CDR3 nucleotides are TGTGCCAGCTCACCAAGCAGGGTCTACGAGCAGTACTTC. Drawing the rest from reference TRBV18 and TRBJ2-7, the complete variable domain is NAGVMQNPRHLVRRRGQEARLRCSPMKGHSHVYWYRQLPEEGLKFMVYLQKENIIDESGMPKERFSAEFPKEGPSILRIQQVVRGDSAAYFCASSPSRVYEQYFGPGTRLTVT.